This T cell receptor beta chain was obtained from a study of control samples from healthy donors and cancer patients. Libraries were prepared by immunoSEQ multiplex PCR; TCRdb keeps only in-frame clonotypes and omits some of them. The table lists tens of thousands of clones, more than 70% of them singletons. The V and J ends lost 5 bases and 2 bases respectively, with 23 bases between them. The CDR3 totals 18 residues. Germline CDR1 is SGHTA and CDR2 is FQGNSA. Input material: blood. V gene TRBV7-2 combines with J gene TRBJ2-3, with TRBD2 as a possible D gene (7 bases). The receptor was isolated from a woman between 50 and 59 years old in good health. CDR3 protein: CASSRKSGGTYSTDTQYF. The DNA of the CDR3 is TGTGCCAGCAGCCGGAAGTCGGGGGGCACCTACTCCACAGATACGCAGTATTTT.